This T cell receptor beta chain was sequenced during a study of graft-versus-host responses after intestinal transplantation. Only in-frame clones appear in the TCRdb table, and some are missing; sequencing was by immunoSEQ multiplex PCR. The repertoire holds fewer than 120,000 clones, just over 90% seen once, with roughly 0.5% in the top ten. This clone was counted once. Its antigen remains unknown. CDR1 is SGHRS, CDR2 YFSETQ, per germline. The V gene lost 4 bases and the J gene lost 6 bases, with 17 bases spanning the gap. The CDR3 has 14 residues. Sequencing used unstimulated CD8+ T cells sorted from spleen or lymph node cells, obtained before intestinal transplant. The genes are TRBV5-1 and TRBJ2-7, with D hard to call. The source is a human donor who received an intestinal transplant. CDR3 amino acids: CASSQPLLPLEQYF. CDR3 coding DNA: TGCGCCAGCAGCCAGCCTCTCTTACCCCTCGAGCAGTACTTC.